These 28 T cell receptor beta chains share one sample of origin, sequenced in a study of cytomegalovirus exposure and HLA in healthy donors. Researchers ran the PCR with 60 Vbeta and 13 Jbeta primers. Using immunoSEQ multiplex PCR, the repertoire was profiled, and TCRdb retains in-frame clones only, with some absent. In the table there are around 110,000 clones, roughly 70% of which are singletons. Material: PBMCs. These receptors all stem from a woman aged 18-29 years in good health and CMV-seronegative.

This chain links TRBV15 with TRBJ1-4; TRBD1 might be the D (6 bases). V lost 11 bases to trimming and J lost 2 bases, with 18 bases between them. The germline gives CDR1 LNHNV, CDR2 YYDKDF (reference sequence). CDR3 length: 15 residues. Here the CDR3 reads CASGTLGATNEKLFF. DNA of the CDR3: TGTGCCTCCGGAACCCTGGGGGCTACTAATGAAAAACTGTTTTTT.

The chain joins TRBV19 to TRBJ1-3; 7 positions agree with TRBD1. The CDR3 covers 17 residues. V was pared by 5 bases and J by 0 bases, with 10 bases of the junction left unmatched. Germline V gene sequence: CDR1 LNHDA, CDR2 SQIVND (reference sequence). CDR3 DNA: TGTGCCAGTAGTTCCTACGTGGACAGGAACTCTGGAAACACCATATATTTT. It codes for CASSSYVDRNSGNTIYF.

This clone showed up just a few times. The chain uses TRBV19 and TRBJ1-2; 8 nucleotides agree with TRBD1. Trimming took 5 bases from V and 8 from J; bases not matched to a gene: 16. Germline V gene sequence: CDR1 LNHDA, CDR2 SQIVND (reference sequence). The CDR3 has 16 residues. The CDR3 region has the DNA TGTGCCAGTAGTGCGCGCCCGGACAGGGTAACTGGGGGCTACACCTTC. It codes for CASSARPDRVTGGYTF.

This clone was found once. The chain couples TRBV30 to TRBJ2-1, with a weak D call TRBD1 (6 bases). The CDR3 consists of 13 residues. V was shortened by 2 bases and J by 9 bases, with 14 bases between the two germline ends. Per germline, CDR1 GTSNPN and CDR2 SVGIG (reference sequence). The CDR3 DNA reads TGTGCCTGGAGTTGGACAAGGGGGACTGAGCAGTTCTTC. Translation: CAWSWTRGTEQFF.

The chain combines TRBV27 with TRBJ1-6; TRBD1 matches 7 bases. V shed 3 bases, J shed 5 bases, and the junction held 4 bases outside the gene matches. This CDR3 spans 15 amino acids. Germline V gene lookup returns CDR1 MNHEY and CDR2 SMNVEV (reference sequence). CDR3 in DNA: TGTGCCAGCAGTTTCGGACAGGCGCATAATTCACCCCTCCACTTT. This encodes CASSFGQAHNSPLHF.

Written as DNA, the CDR3 is TGTGCCAGCAGCCCTATGACTAGCGGAGGGTTGGGAGGGGAGCTGTTTTTT. Translated: CASSPMTSGGLGGELFF. The gene calls are TRBV4-2 and TRBJ2-2, with 9 bases aligning to TRBD2. Germline CDR1 LGHNA, CDR2 YNFKEQ. V trimming: 4 bases; J trimming: 8 bases; junction bases outside the gene matches: 14. The CDR3 is 17 residues long.

The chain links TRBV29-1 to TRBJ1-1, with a weak D call TRBD1 (5 bases). Deletions cut 4 bases from V and 5 bases from J, with 23 bases between. The CDR3 runs 16 residues. Germline CDR1 SQVTM, CDR2 ANQGSEA. The CDR3 here is CSVGRLGPARGTEAFF. The CDR3 nucleotides read TGCAGCGTTGGCCGGCTCGGGCCAGCCCGGGGGACTGAAGCTTTCTTT.

The chain is built from TRBV5-1 and TRBJ1-1; D uncertain. V was pared by 4 bases and J by 1 base, with 11 bases between. Germline lookup yields CDR1 SGHRS and CDR2 YFSETQ. This CDR3 is built from 14 residues. In DNA, the CDR3 is TGCGCCAGCAGCCCCGAGCCAGGGAACACTGAAGCTTTCTTT. Translating gives CASSPEPGNTEAFF.

J is TRBJ1-5 and V is TRBV5-1; 9 bases fit TRBD1. Trimming took 5 bases from V and 6 from J; bases not matched to a gene: 9. This CDR3 contains 15 residues. Germline V gene data show CDR1 as SGHRS and CDR2 as YFSETQ. CDR3 residues: CASSETGGSGQPQHF. CDR3 DNA: TGCGCCAGCAGTGAAACAGGGGGCTCAGGTCAGCCCCAGCATTTT.

The chain has TRBV29-1 and TRBJ2-3, with 13 bases lining up with TRBD2. The CDR3 sequence is 16 residues long. V dropped 6 bases and J dropped 9; count of bases not matched to a gene: 15. The germline V gene has CDR1 SQVTM and CDR2 ANQGSEA. CDR3 loop: CSVHGTSGAQWDTQYF. CDR3 nucleotide sequence: TGCAGCGTGCACGGGACTAGCGGGGCCCAGTGGGACACGCAGTATTTT.

This clone was detected once. This chain uses TRBV6-6 with TRBJ1-4; 8 bases map to TRBD1. CDR1 and CDR2 from the germline V gene are MNHNY and SVGAGI (reference sequence). This CDR3 has 14 residues. V was clipped by 6 bases and J by 8 bases; unmatched bases: 8. The CDR3 coding sequence is TGTGCCAGCAGCTCCGGACAGGGAGAGGAAAAACTGTTTTTT. Translation gives CASSSGQGEEKLFF.

The chain uses TRBV28 and TRBJ1-6; no clear D gene. The length of the CDR3 is 16 residues. Deletions cut 1 base from V and 10 bases from J, with 17 bases between. From germline, CDR1 is MDHEN and CDR2 SYDVKM. The CDR3 reads CASSLSVTGLGSPLHF. DNA for the CDR3: TGTGCCAGCAGTTTATCCGTCACGGGTCTAGGATCACCCCTCCACTTT.

The chain uses TRBV19 and TRBJ1-5; D is possibly TRBD1 (6 bases). Germline CDR1 LNHDA, CDR2 SQIVND (reference sequence). The length of the CDR3 is 13 residues. The germline V and J ends were trimmed by 8 bases and 7 bases, with 15 bases remaining between them. The CDR3 loop is CASAGVPGQPQHF. CDR3 bases: TGTGCCAGTGCAGGGGTTCCGGGACAGCCCCAGCATTTT.

This clone was recorded a few times. The CDR3, as DNA: TGTGCCAGTAGACAGGGGCCCTATGGCTACACCTTC. It translates to CASRQGPYGYTF. V gene TRBV27 combines with J gene TRBJ1-2; TRBD1 agrees at 8 bases. The length of the CDR3 is 12 residues. V dropped 9 bases and J dropped 4; count of bases not matched to a gene: 4. Germline V lookup: CDR1 MNHEY, CDR2 SMNVEV (reference sequence).

There are a few counts of this clone. The rearrangement joins TRBV6-5 to TRBJ2-3; unclear D gene. Germline CDR1 reads MNHEY; CDR2 reads SVGAGI. Trimming cost V 6 bases and J 3 bases, with 13 bases left between them. The length of the CDR3 is 14 residues. The CDR3 DNA reads as TGTGCCAGCAGGGAGTCTCAGAAGACAGATACGCAGTATTTT. Its translation is CASRESQKTDTQYF.

The gene calls are TRBV19 and TRBJ2-3; TRBD1 agrees at 10 bases. The CDR3 extends over 15 amino acids. J gave up 6 bases and V 6 bases, and 9 bases lay outside the gene matches. Germline V CDR1 and CDR2: LNHDA, SQIVND (reference sequence). Here the CDR3 reads CASRDRGPGKDTQYF. In nucleotides, the CDR3 is TGTGCCAGTAGAGACAGGGGGCCCGGGAAGGATACGCAGTATTTT.

The rearrangement uses TRBV7-9 and TRBJ1-2, with D possibly being TRBD1 (6 bases). V was trimmed by 1 base and J by 2 bases, leaving 14 bases between them. This CDR3 spans 16 amino acids. The germline V gene has CDR1 SEHNR and CDR2 FQNEAQ (reference sequence). The CDR3 reads CASSLVPTGFNYGYTF. The CDR3 DNA reads as TGTGCCAGCAGCTTAGTCCCGACAGGCTTCAACTATGGCTACACCTTC.

V gene TRBV4-1 combines with J gene TRBJ1-2; D gene ambiguous. The V end lost 0 bases, the J end lost 9 bases, and 17 bases lay between the germline ends. The CDR3 has 15 amino acids. Germline CDR1 reads MGHRA; CDR2 reads YSYEKL. Written as DNA, the CDR3 is TGCGCCAGCAGCCAAGACGAAAGGTTATCGACTCGCTACACCTTC. Its translation is CASSQDERLSTRYTF.

The rearrangement uses TRBV28 and TRBJ1-2, with unresolved D. Trimming took off 6 bases at V and 4 bases at J, with 18 bases between the two ends. The CDR3 runs to 15 residues. Germline V gives CDR1 MDHEN, CDR2 SYDVKM. CDR3 residues: CASSPDGLGLYGYTF. The CDR3 DNA reads as TGTGCCAGCAGCCCAGACGGCCTAGGCCTCTATGGCTACACCTTC.

This clone was counted a few times. The V gene is TRBV13, the J gene TRBJ2-2, with a possible D match to TRBD2 (6 bases). V was shortened by 3 bases and J by 1 base, with 6 bases between the two germline ends. The CDR3 sequence is 14 residues long. Germline V gives CDR1 PRHDT, CDR2 FYEKMQ (reference sequence). The CDR3 coding sequence is TGTGCCAGCAGCTTGGGGGGGAACACCGGGGAGCTGTTTTTT. Its protein is CASSLGGNTGELFF.

The V and J genes are TRBV30 and TRBJ2-5, with D possibly matching TRBD2 (5 bases). This CDR3 has 13 residues. V was clipped by 4 bases and J by 0 bases, with 9 bases between them. Germline CDR1 reads GTSNPN; CDR2 reads SVGIG (reference sequence). The CDR3 spells CAWTRADQETQYF. In nucleotides, the CDR3 is TGTGCCTGGACAAGAGCGGACCAAGAGACCCAGTACTTC.

The table lists this clone with a few counts. The J gene is TRBJ2-3, the V gene TRBV5-4, with 11 bases lining up with TRBD2. The V and J ends lost 3 bases and 4 bases, in that order; junction bases with no gene match: 7. Germline V gene lookup returns CDR1 SGHNT and CDR2 YYREEE (reference sequence). The CDR3 length is 16 residues. The CDR3: CASSSVAGGSADTQYF. The CDR3 DNA reads TGTGCCAGCAGCTCAGTAGCGGGGGGGTCTGCAGATACGCAGTATTTT.

This chain links TRBV5-1 with TRBJ1-3; unclear D gene. V lost 2 bases, J lost 4 bases, and 4 bases lay in between. CDR3 length equals 12 residues. Germline CDR1 SGHRS, CDR2 YFSETQ. CDR3 loop: CASSFLGNTIYF. CDR3 in DNA: TGCGCCAGCAGCTTTCTCGGAAACACCATATATTTT.

With respect to this clone: Compared with germline, one end of the junction differs, possibly owing to a read error. The rearrangement uses TRBV5-6 and TRBJ1-1, with a weak D call TRBD1 (5 bases). The germline gives CDR1 SGHDT, CDR2 YYEEEE. The CDR3 runs to 14 residues. DNA of the CDR3: TGTGCCAGCAGCTTGGGACAGCCGAACACTGAAGCTCTCTTT. Protein: CASSLGQPNTEALF.

This clone has just a few counts. J is TRBJ2-1 and V is TRBV29-1, with 7 bases lining up with TRBD1. The V and J ends lost 6 bases and 12 bases, in that order; junction bases with no gene match: 8. In germline, CDR1 is SQVTM, CDR2 ANQGSEA. This CDR3 has 11 amino acids. The CDR3 sequence: CSVGDSPGQFF. CDR3 DNA sequence: TGCAGCGTAGGGGACAGCCCAGGGCAGTTCTTC.

The V call is TRBV29-1, the J call TRBJ2-5; D perhaps matches TRBD2 (5 bases). The end of the DNA fits TRBJ2-7 better, so the J call may be wrong. The CDR3 has 15 residues. The germline CDR1 and CDR2 sequences are SQVTM and ANQGSEA. CDR3 sequence reads: CSVEEDLKGSYEQYF. DNA for the CDR3: TGCAGCGTTGAGGAGGACCTCAAGGGCTCCTACGAGCAGTACTTC.

The rearrangement links TRBV18 to TRBJ1-1, with D maybe TRBD1 (5 bases). CDR1 and CDR2 from the germline V gene are KGHSH and LQKENI. This CDR3 contains 15 residues. Trimming stripped 0 bases from V and 1 base from J, with 9 bases between. The CDR3 loop reads CASSPPGLENTEAFF. The CDR3, as DNA: TGTGCCAGCTCACCACCGGGACTGGAGAACACTGAAGCTTTCTTT.

The rearrangement uses TRBV30 and TRBJ2-5; 9 bases are a match to TRBD1. Germline V gives CDR1 GTSNPN, CDR2 SVGIG (reference sequence). V lost 5 bases and J lost 5; bases outside the gene matches: 0. The CDR3 has 11 amino acids. In nucleotides, the CDR3 is TGTGCCTGGGGACAGGGGGAGACCCAGTACTTC. Translation: CAWGQGETQYF.